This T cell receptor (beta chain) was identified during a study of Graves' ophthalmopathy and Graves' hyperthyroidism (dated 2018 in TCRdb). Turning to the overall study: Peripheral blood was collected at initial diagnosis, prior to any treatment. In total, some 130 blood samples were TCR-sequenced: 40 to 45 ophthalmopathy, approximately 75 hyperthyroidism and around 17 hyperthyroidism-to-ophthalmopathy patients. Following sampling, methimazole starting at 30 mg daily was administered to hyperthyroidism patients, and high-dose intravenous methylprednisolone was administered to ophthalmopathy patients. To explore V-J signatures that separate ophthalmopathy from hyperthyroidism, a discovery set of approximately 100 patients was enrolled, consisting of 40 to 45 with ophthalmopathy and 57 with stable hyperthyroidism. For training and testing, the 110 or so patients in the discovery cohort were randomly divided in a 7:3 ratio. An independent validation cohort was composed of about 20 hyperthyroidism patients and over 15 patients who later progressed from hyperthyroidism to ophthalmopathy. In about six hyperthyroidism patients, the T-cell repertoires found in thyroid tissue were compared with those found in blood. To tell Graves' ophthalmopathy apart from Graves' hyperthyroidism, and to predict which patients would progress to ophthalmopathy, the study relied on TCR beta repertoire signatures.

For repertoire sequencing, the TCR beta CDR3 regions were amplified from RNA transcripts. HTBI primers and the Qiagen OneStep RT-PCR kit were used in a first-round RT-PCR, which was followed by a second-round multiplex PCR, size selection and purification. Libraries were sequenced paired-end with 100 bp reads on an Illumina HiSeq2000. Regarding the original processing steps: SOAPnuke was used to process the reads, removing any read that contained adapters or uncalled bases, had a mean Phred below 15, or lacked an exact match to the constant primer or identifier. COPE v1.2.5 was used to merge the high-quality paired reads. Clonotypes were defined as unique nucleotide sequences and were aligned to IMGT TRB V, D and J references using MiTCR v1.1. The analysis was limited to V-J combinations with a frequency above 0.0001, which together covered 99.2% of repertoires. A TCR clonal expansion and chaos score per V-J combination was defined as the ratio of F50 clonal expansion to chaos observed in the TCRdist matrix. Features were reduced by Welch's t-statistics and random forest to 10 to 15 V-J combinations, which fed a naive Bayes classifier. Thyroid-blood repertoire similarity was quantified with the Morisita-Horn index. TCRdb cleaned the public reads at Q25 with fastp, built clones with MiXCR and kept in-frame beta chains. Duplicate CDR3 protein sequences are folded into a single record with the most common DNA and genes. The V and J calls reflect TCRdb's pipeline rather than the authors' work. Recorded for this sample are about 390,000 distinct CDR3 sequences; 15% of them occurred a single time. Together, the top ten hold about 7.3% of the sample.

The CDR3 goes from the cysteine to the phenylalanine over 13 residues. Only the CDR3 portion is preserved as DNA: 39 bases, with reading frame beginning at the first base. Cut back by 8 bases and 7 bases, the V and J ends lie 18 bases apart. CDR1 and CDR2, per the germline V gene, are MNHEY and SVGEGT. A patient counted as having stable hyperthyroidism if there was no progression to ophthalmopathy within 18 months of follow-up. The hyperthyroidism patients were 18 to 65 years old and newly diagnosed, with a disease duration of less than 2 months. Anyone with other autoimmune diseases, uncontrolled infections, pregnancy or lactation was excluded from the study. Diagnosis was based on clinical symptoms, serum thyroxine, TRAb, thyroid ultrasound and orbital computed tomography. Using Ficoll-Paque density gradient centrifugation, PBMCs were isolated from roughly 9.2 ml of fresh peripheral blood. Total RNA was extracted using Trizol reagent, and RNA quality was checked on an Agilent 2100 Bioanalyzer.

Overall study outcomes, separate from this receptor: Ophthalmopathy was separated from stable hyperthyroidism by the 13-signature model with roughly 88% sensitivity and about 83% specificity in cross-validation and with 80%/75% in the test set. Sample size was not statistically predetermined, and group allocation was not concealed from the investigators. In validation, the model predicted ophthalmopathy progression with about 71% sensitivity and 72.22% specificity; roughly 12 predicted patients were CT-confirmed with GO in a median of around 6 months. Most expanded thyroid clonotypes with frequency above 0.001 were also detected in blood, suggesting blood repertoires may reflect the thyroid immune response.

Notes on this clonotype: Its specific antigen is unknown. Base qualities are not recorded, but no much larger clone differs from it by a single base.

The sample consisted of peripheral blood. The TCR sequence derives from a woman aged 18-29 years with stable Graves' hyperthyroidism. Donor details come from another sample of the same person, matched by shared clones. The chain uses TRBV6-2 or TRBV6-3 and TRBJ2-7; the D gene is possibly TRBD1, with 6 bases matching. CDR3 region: CASCLGQLGEQYF. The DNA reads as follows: TGTGCCAGCTGCCTCGGACAGCTGGGTGAGCAGTACTTC.